The clone carrying this T cell receptor (beta chain) was seen a few times. Its antigen is unknown. Patients between 18 and 65 years old had hyperthyroidism, newly diagnosed and lasting under 2 months. It was uncontrolled infection, other autoimmune disease, pregnancy or lactation that excluded patients. The data were obtained in a study of T cells in Graves' hyperthyroidism and ophthalmopathy. For the study at large: Upon initial diagnosis and before any treatment, peripheral blood was collected. Study-wide results and limits: In validation, the model predicted ophthalmopathy. These predictions came a median around 5.9 months before onset.

CDR1 is SGHTA, CDR2 FQGNSA, per germline. After removal of 7 bases from V and 2 bases from J, the junction contained 5 bases not matched to a gene. This CDR3 comprises 14 residues. The TCR beta CDR3 regions underwent amplification using RNA transcripts as the source. First-round RT-PCR with HTBI primers amplified the TCR CDR3 region. MiXCR, applied by TCRdb to the multiplex PCR reads, yields one record per CDR3 protein. The sample has hundreds of thousands of distinct CDR3 sequences; 15% to 20% are singletons. The source of this sequence is a woman in her twenties or thirties with Graves' hyperthyroidism. The rearrangement joins TRBV7-2 to TRBJ1-3; 7 bases line up with TRBD1. Sequenced input: blood. Here the CDR3 reads CASTRGGTGNTIYF. In DNA form, the CDR3 reads TGTGCCAGCACCAGGGGGGGTACTGGAAACACCATATATTTT.